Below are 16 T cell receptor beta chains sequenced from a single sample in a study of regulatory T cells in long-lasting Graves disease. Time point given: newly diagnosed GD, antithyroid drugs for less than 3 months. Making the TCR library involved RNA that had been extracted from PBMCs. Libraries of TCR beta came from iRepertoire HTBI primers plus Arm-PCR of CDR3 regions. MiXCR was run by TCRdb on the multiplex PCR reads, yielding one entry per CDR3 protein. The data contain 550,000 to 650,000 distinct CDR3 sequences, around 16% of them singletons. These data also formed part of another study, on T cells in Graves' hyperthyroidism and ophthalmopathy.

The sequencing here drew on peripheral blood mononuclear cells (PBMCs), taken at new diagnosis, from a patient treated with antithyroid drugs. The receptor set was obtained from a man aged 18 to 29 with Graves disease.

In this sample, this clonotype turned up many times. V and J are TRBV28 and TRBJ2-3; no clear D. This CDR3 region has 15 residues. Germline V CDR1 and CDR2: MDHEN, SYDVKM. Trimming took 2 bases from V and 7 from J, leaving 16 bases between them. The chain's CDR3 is CASSLGPGPRYTQYF. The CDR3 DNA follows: TGTGCCAGCAGTTTAGGGCCAGGACCTCGATATACGCAGTATTTT. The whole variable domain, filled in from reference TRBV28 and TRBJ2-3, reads DVKVTQSSRYLVKRTGEKVFLECVQDMDHENMFWYRQDPGLGLRLIYFSYDVKMKEKGDIPEGYSVSREKKERFSLILESASTNQTSMYLCASSLGPGPRYTQYFGPGTRLTVL.

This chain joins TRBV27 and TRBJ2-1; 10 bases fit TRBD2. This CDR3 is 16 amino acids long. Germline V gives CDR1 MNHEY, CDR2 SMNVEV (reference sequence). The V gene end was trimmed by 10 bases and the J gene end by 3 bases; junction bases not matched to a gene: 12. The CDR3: CANRTSGRVGYNEQFF. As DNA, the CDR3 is TGTGCCAACAGAACCAGCGGGAGGGTCGGCTACAATGAGCAGTTCTTC.

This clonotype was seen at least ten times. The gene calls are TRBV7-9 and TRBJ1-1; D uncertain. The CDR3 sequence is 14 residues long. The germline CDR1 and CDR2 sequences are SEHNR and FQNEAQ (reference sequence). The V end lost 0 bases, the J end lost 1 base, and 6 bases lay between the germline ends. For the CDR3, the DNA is TGTGCCAGCAGCTTAGCTGCCCCGAACACTGAAGCTTTCTTT. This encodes CASSLAAPNTEAFF. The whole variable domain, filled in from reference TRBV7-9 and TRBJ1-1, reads DTGVSQNPRHKITKRGQNVTFRCDPISEHNRLYWYRQTLGQGPEFLTYFQNEAQLEKSRLLSDRFSAERPKGSFSTLEIQRTEQGDSAMYLCASSLAAPNTEAFFGQGTRLTVV.

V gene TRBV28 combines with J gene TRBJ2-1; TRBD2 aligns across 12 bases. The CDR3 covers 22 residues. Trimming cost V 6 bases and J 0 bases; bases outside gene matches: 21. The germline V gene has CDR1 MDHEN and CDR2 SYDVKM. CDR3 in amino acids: CASSYPSGTSGFVQSSYNEQFF. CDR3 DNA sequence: TGTGCCAGCAGCTACCCCTCCGGGACTAGCGGGTTCGTGCAGTCCTCCTACAATGAGCAGTTCTTC.

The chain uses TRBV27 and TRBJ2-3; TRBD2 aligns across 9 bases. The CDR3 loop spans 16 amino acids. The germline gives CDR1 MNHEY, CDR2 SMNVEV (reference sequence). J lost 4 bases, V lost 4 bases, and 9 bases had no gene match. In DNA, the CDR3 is TGTGCCAGCAGTTGGGGAGTAGCGGGAGTGCCAGATACGCAGTATTTT. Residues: CASSWGVAGVPDTQYF.

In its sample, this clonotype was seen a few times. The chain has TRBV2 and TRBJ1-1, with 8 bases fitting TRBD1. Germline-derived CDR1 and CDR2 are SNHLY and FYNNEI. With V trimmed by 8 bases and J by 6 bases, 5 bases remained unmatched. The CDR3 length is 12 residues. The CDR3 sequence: CASYRGAPEAFF. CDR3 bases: TGTGCCAGCTACAGGGGGGCCCCTGAAGCTTTCTTT.

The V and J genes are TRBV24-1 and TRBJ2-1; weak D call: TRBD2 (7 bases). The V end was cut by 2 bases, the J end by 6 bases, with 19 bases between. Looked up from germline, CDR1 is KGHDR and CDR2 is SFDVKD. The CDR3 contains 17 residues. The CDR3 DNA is TGTGCCACCAGTGATTCGTTTAGGGGGGGAGTTAGCAATGAGCAGTTCTTC. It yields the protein CATSDSFRGGVSNEQFF.

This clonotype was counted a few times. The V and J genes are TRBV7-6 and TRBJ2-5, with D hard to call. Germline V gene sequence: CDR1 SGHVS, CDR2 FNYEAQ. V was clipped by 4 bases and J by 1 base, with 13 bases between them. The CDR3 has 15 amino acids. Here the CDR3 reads CASSSGAQIQETQYF. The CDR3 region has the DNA TGTGCCAGCAGCTCTGGTGCACAAATCCAAGAGACCCAGTACTTC.

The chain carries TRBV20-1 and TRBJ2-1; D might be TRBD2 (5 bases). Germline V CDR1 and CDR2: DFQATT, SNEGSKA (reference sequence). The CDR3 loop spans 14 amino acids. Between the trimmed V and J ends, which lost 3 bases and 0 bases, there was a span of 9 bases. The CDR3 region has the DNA TGCAGTGCTAGGAGGGCGAGCTCCTACAATGAGCAGTTCTTC. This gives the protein CSARRASSYNEQFF.

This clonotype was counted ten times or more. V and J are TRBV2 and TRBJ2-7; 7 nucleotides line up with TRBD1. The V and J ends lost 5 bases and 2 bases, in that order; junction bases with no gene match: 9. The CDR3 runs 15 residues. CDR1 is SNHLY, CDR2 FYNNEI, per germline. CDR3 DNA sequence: TGTGCCAGCAGTCGCCCGACAGGGACCACCTACGAGCAGTACTTC. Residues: CASSRPTGTTYEQYF.

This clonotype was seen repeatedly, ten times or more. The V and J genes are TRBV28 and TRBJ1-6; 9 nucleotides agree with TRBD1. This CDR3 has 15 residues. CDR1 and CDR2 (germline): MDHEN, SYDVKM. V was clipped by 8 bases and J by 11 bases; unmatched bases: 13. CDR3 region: CASLSGQGRYTPLHF. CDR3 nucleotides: TGTGCCAGCCTATCAGGACAGGGGCGTTATACACCCCTCCACTTT.

The CDR3 here is CAISEVLNSTGNTIYF. The CDR3 DNA sequence: TGTGCCATCAGTGAGGTGTTGAATTCGACTGGAAACACCATATATTTT. This chain uses TRBV10-3 with TRBJ1-3, with D uncertain. Germline V CDR1 and CDR2: ENHRY, SYGVKD. The CDR3 has 16 amino acids. V was pared by 2 bases and J by 2 bases, with 13 bases between.

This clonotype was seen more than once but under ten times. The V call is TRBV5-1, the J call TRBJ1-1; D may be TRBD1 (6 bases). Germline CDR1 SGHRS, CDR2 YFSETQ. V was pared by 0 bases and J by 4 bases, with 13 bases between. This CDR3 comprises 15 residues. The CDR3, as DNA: TGCGCCAGCAGCTTGGCTTCTGGGGGCGGCACTGAAGCTTTCTTT. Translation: CASSLASGGGTEAFF.

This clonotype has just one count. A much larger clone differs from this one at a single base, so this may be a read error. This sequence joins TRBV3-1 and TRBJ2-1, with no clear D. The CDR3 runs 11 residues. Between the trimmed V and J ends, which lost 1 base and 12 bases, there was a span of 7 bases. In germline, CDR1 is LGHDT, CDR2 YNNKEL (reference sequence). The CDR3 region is CASSQGERQFF. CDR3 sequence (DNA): TGTGCCAGCAGCCAAGGGGAAAGGCAGTTCTTC.

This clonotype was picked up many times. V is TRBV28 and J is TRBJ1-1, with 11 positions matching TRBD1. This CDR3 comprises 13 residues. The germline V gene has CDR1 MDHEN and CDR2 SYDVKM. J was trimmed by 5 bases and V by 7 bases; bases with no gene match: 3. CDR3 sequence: CASIRDRGTEAFF. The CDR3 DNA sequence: TGTGCCAGCATCCGGGACAGGGGGACTGAAGCTTTCTTT.

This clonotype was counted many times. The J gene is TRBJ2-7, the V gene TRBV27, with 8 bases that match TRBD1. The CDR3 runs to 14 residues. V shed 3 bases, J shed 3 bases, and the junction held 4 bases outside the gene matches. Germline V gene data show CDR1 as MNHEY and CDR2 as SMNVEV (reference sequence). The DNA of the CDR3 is TGTGCCAGCAGTTTTCTGGGACAGGTCTACGAGCAGTACTTC. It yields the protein CASSFLGQVYEQYF.